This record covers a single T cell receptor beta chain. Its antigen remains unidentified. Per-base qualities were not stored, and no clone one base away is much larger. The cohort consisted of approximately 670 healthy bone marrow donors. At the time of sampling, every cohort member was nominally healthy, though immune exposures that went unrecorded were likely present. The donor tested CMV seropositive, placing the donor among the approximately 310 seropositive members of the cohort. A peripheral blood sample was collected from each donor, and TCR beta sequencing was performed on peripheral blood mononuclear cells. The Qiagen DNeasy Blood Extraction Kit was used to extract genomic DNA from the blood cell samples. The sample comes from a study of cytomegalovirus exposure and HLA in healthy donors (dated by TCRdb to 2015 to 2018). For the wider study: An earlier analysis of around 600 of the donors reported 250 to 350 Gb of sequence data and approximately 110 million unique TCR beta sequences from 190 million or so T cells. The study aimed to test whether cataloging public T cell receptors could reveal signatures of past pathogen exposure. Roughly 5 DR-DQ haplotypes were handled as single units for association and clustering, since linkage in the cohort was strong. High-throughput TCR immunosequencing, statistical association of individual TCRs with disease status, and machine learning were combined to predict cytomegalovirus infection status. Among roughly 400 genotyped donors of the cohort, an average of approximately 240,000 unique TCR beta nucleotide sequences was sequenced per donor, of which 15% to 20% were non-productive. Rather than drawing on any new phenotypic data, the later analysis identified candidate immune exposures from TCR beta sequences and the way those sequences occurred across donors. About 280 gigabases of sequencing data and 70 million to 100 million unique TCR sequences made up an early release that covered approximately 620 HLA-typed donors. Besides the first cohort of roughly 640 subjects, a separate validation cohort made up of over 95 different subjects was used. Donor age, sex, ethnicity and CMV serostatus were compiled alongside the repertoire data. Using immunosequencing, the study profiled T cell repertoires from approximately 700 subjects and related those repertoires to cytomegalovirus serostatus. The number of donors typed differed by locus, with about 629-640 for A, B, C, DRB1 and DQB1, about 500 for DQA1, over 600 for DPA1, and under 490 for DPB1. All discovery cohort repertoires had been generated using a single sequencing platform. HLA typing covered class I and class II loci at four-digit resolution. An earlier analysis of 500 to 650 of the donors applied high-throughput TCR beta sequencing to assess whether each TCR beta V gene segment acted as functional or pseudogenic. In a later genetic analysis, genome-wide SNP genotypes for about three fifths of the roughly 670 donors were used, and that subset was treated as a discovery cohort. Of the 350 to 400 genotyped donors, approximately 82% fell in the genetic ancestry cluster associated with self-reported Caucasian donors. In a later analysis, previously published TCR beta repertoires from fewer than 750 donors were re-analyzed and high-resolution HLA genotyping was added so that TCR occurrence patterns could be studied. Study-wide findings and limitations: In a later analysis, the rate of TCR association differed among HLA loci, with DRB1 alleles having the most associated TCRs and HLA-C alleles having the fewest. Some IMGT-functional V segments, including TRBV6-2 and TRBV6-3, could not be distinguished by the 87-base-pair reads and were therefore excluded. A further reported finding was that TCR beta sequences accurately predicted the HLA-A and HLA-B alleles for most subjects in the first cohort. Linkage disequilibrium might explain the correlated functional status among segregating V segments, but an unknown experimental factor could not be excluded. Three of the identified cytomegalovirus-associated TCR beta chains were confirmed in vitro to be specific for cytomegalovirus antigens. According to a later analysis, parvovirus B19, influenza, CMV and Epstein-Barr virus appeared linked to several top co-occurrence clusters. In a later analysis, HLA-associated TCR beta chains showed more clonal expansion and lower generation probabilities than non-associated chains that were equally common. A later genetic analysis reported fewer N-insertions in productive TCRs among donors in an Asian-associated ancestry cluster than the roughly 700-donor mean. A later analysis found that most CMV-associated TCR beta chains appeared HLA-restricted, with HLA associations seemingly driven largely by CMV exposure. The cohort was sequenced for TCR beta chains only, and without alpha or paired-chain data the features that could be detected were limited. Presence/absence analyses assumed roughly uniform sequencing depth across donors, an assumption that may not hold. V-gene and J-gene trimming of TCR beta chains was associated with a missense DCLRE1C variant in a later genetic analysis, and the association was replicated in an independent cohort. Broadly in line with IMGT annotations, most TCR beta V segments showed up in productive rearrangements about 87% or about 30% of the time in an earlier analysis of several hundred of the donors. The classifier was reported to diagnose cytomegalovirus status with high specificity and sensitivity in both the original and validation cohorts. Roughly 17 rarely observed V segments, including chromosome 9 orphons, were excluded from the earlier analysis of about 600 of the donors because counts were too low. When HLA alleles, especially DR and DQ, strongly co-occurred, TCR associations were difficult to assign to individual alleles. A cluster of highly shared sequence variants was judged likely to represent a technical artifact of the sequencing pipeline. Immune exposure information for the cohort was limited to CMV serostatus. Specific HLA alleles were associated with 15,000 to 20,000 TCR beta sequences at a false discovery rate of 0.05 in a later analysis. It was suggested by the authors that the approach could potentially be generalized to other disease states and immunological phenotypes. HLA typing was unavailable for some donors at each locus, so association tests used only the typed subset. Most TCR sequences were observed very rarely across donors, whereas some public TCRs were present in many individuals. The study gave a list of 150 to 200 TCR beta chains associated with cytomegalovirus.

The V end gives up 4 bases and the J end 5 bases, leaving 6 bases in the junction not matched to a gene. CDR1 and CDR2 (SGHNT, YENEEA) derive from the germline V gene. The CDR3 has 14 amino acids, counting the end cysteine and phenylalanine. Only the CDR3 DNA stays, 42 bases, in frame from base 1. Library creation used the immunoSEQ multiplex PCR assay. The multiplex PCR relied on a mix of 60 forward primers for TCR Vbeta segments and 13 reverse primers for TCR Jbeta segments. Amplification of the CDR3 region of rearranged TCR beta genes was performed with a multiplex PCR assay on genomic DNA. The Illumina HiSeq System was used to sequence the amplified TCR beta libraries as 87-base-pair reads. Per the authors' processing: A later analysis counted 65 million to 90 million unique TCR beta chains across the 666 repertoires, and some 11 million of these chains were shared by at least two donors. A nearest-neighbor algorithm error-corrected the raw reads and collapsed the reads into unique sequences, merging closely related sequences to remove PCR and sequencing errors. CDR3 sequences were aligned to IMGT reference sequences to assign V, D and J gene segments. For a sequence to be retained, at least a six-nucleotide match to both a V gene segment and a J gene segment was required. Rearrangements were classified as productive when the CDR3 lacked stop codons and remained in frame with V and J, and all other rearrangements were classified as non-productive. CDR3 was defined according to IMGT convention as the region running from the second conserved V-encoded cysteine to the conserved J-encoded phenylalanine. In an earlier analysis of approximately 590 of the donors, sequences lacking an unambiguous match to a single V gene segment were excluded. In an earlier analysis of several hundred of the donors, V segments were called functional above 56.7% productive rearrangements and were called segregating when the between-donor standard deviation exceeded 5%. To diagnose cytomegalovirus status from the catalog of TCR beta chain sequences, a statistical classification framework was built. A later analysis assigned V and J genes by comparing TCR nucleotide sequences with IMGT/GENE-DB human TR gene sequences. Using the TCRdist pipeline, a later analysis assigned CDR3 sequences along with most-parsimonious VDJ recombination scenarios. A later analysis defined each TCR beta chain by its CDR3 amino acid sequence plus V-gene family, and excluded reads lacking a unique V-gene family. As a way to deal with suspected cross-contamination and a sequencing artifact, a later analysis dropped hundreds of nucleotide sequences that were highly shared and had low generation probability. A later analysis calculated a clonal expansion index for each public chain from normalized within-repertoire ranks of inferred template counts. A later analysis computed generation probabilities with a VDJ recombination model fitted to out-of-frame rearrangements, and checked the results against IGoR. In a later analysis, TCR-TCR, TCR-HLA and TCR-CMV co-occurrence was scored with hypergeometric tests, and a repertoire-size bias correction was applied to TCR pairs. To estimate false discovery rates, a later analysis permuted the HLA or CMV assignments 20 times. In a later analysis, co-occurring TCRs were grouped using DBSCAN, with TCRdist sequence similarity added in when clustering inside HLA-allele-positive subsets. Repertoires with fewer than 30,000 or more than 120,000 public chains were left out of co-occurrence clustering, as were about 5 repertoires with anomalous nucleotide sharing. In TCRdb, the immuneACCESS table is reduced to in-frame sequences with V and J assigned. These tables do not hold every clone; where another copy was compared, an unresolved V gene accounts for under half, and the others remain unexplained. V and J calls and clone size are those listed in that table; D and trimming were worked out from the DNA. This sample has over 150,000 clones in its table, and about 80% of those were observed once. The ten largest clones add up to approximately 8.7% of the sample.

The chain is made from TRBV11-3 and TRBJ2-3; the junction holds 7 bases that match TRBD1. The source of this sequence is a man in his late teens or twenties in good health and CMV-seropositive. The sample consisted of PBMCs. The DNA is TGTGCCAGCAGCTCTGGACAGGTCGGAGATACGCAGTATTTT. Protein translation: CASSSGQVGDTQYF.